This TCR beta chain derives from a study of metastatic and nonmetastatic thyroid tumors. Study-level information: Patients with malignant and benign thyroid disease provided blood and tumor or nodule tissue, whose repertoires were compared. The study's findings and limits: According to reports, the diversity of TCR beta was significantly higher in malignant thyroid tumors than in benign nodules, and this held in both blood and tumor samples.

Looked up from germline, CDR1 is LNHDA and CDR2 is SQIVND (reference sequence). This CDR3 is built from 13 residues. The V end lost 1 base, the J end lost 1 base, and 5 bases lay between the germline ends. As handled by the study authors: The study took CDR3 differences across clinicopathological groups and made a distant-metastasis classifier for papillary thyroid cancer from them. TCRdb re-called the PCR reads through MiXCR. Here the V and J calls rest on TCRdb's processing, not on the authors' analysis. The table includes approximately 79,000 clones, 8% to 9.5% detected once. This clone was seen at least ten times. Its antigen is unidentified. Every patient was untreated before thyroid surgery.

This sequence was found in a female donor with papillary thyroid cancer or a benign thyroid nodule (not recorded which). Some clones in this sample may be carry-over from other donors' samples. The sequencing sample was made of blood. The chain combines TRBV19 with TRBJ2-7; D uncertain. This CDR3 is CASSIGWSYEQYF. The CDR3 DNA sequence: TGTGCCAGTAGTATAGGGTGGTCCTACGAGCAGTACTTC.